The rows below give T cell receptor beta chains drawn from one sample of a study of vaccination effects on CD4 cells after COVID-19. TCRdb's table, derived via immunoSEQ multiplex PCR, lists solely in-frame clones and lacks some. Seen here are approximately 38,000 clones, around two thirds observed once, and the top ten hold about 7.7%. Antigens for these TCRs are unknown. Sequences were derived from CD4+ T cells from PBMCs cultured without peptide, sampled after COVID-19 vaccination. Receptors were obtained from a human donor who received a COVID-19 vaccine. CDR3s include the opening cysteine and the closing phenylalanine or tryptophan. The D gene is left open where the match is weak. Clone size is shown for a subset of rows, as once, few, many or a class of expanded clone.

v_call: TRBV11-2
d_call: TRBD2
j_call: TRBJ2-1
clone_size: .
cdr3_aa: CASSHLQASGFYNEQFF
cdr3_nt: TGTGCCAGCAGTCATCTTCAGGCTAGCGGCTTCTACAATGAGCAGTTCTTC

v_call: TRBV30
d_call: .
j_call: TRBJ1-2
clone_size: .
cdr3_aa: CAWTGLTGGELDYGYTF
cdr3_nt: TGTGCCTGGACCGGCCTTACGGGGGGCGAATTGGACTATGGCTACACCTTC

v_call: TRBV4-1
d_call: TRBD2
j_call: TRBJ2-7
clone_size: .
cdr3_aa: CASSQESSGRAYEQYF
cdr3_nt: TGCGCCAGCAGCCAAGAGTCTAGCGGGAGGGCCTACGAGCAGTACTTC

v_call: TRBV3-1/TRBV3-2
d_call: TRBD1
j_call: TRBJ1-3
clone_size: once
cdr3_aa: CASSSTRGYSGNTIYF
cdr3_nt: TGTGCCAGCAGCTCGACCAGGGGGTACTCTGGAAACACCATATATTTT

v_call: TRBV5-4
d_call: .
j_call: TRBJ1-2
clone_size: few
cdr3_aa: CASSLPGGGYTF
cdr3_nt: TGTGCCAGCAGCCTCCCCGGAGGAGGCTACACCTTC

v_call: TRBV10-1
d_call: .
j_call: TRBJ2-2
clone_size: .
cdr3_aa: CASSLTGPGGELFF
cdr3_nt: TGCGCCAGCAGTCTGACAGGACCAGGCGGGGAGCTGTTTTTT

v_call: TRBV2
d_call: TRBD2
j_call: TRBJ2-6
clone_size: .
cdr3_aa: CASRELGLVDSGANVLTF
cdr3_nt: TGTGCCAGCCGGGAGCTAGGACTAGTCGACTCTGGGGCCAACGTCCTGACTTTC

v_call: TRBV7-8
d_call: .
j_call: TRBJ2-7
clone_size: .
cdr3_aa: CASSKGRIDYEQYF
cdr3_nt: TGTGCCAGCAGCAAAGGACGGATCGACTACGAGCAGTACTTC

v_call: TRBV19
d_call: .
j_call: TRBJ2-5
clone_size: .
cdr3_aa: CASGGGVQETQYF
cdr3_nt: TGTGCCAGCGGGGGTGGGGTTCAAGAGACCCAGTACTTC

v_call: TRBV7-9
d_call: TRBD1
j_call: TRBJ2-3
clone_size: .
cdr3_aa: CASSPEATGSDTQYF
cdr3_nt: TGTGCCAGCAGCCCGGAGGCGACAGGGTCAGATACGCAGTATTTT

v_call: TRBV6-1
d_call: .
j_call: TRBJ1-2
clone_size: once
cdr3_aa: CASSGPGSGKANYGYTF
cdr3_nt: TGTGCCAGCAGTGGCCCGGGATCTGGGAAAGCTAACTATGGCTACACCTTC

v_call: TRBV19
d_call: .
j_call: TRBJ2-2
clone_size: .
cdr3_aa: CASSHNVASFTTGELFF
cdr3_nt: TGTGCCAGTAGTCACAATGTGGCTAGCTTCACGACCGGGGAGCTGTTTTTT

v_call: TRBV7-2
d_call: .
j_call: TRBJ1-2
clone_size: .
cdr3_aa: CASSLGGAGTPYGYTF
cdr3_nt: TGTGCCAGCAGCTTAGGTGGCGCAGGAACCCCCTATGGCTACACCTTC

v_call: TRBV5-1
d_call: TRBD1
j_call: TRBJ1-1
clone_size: .
cdr3_aa: CASSERTGGTEAFF
cdr3_nt: TGCGCCAGCAGTGAAAGGACAGGGGGCACTGAAGCTTTCTTT

v_call: TRBV6-5
d_call: TRBD2
j_call: TRBJ2-3
clone_size: .
cdr3_aa: CASSYSAGGRDTQYF
cdr3_nt: TGTGCCAGCAGTTACTCTGCGGGAGGTAGAGATACGCAGTATTTT

v_call: TRBV12-3/TRBV12-4
d_call: .
j_call: TRBJ1-6
clone_size: .
cdr3_aa: CASSLALGPPLHF
cdr3_nt: TGTGCCAGCAGTTTAGCGCTGGGTCCACCCCTCCACTTT

v_call: TRBV6-4
d_call: TRBD2
j_call: TRBJ2-1
clone_size: .
cdr3_aa: CASRPLTSGIRDGSYNEQFF
cdr3_nt: TGTGCCAGCAGGCCTTTGACTAGCGGGATCCGAGATGGCTCCTACAATGAGCAGTTCTTC

v_call: TRBV5-4
d_call: .
j_call: TRBJ1-6
clone_size: few
cdr3_aa: CASSDLTVTGSPLHF
cdr3_nt: TGTGCCAGCAGTGACCTGACAGTCACTGGATCACCCCTCCACTTT

v_call: TRBV6-1
d_call: .
j_call: TRBJ2-5
clone_size: few
cdr3_aa: CASSETGIGETQYF
cdr3_nt: TGTGCCAGCAGTGAAACGGGGATTGGGGAGACCCAGTACTTC

v_call: TRBV11-2
d_call: .
j_call: TRBJ2-7
clone_size: .
cdr3_aa: CASSPRRVSYEQYF
cdr3_nt: TGTGCCAGCAGCCCCCGTCGGGTCTCCTACGAGCAGTACTTC

v_call: TRBV5-6
d_call: TRBD1
j_call: TRBJ1-2
clone_size: .
cdr3_aa: CASSLEGARGYTF
cdr3_nt: TGTGCCAGCAGCTTGGAGGGGGCGAGGGGCTACACCTTC

v_call: TRBV12-3/TRBV12-4
d_call: TRBD2
j_call: TRBJ2-5
clone_size: .
cdr3_aa: CASSREGKTQYF
cdr3_nt: TGTGCCAGCAGCCGGGAGGGGAAGACCCAGTACTTC

v_call: TRBV13
d_call: .
j_call: TRBJ1-4
clone_size: .
cdr3_aa: CASSYTRDRDREKLFF
cdr3_nt: TGTGCCAGCAGCTATACTAGGGACCGAGACAGGGAAAAACTGTTTTTT

v_call: TRBV15
d_call: .
j_call: TRBJ2-5
clone_size: .
cdr3_aa: CATSMGLGQETQYF
cdr3_nt: TGTGCCACCAGCATGGGTCTCGGACAAGAGACCCAGTACTTC

v_call: TRBV28
d_call: TRBD1
j_call: TRBJ1-1
clone_size: .
cdr3_aa: CASSSGGSNTEAFF
cdr3_nt: TGTGCCAGCAGCTCAGGGGGCTCGAACACTGAAGCTTTCTTT

v_call: TRBV6-5
d_call: TRBD1
j_call: TRBJ2-2
clone_size: .
cdr3_aa: CASTRGQDYTGELFF
cdr3_nt: TGTGCCAGCACCAGGGGACAGGATTACACCGGGGAGCTGTTTTTT

v_call: TRBV2
d_call: TRBD1
j_call: TRBJ1-2
clone_size: .
cdr3_aa: CASRETGNYGYTF
cdr3_nt: TGTGCCAGCAGAGAGACAGGGAACTATGGCTACACCTTC

v_call: TRBV5-1
d_call: .
j_call: TRBJ2-5
clone_size: .
cdr3_aa: CASRRTPQETQYF
cdr3_nt: TGCGCCAGCAGAAGGACGCCTCAAGAGACCCAGTACTTC

v_call: TRBV19
d_call: .
j_call: TRBJ2-3
clone_size: .
cdr3_aa: CASSMGWAASTDTQYF
cdr3_nt: TGTGCCAGTAGTATGGGATGGGCCGCTAGCACAGATACGCAGTATTTT

v_call: TRBV4-1
d_call: .
j_call: TRBJ1-2
clone_size: .
cdr3_aa: CASSQDGQGSYGYTF
cdr3_nt: TGCGCCAGCAGCCAAGATGGGCAGGGTAGCTATGGCTACACCTTC

v_call: TRBV18
d_call: TRBD1
j_call: TRBJ1-2
clone_size: .
cdr3_aa: CASSREGAQYGYTF
cdr3_nt: TGTGCCAGCTCACGGGAGGGGGCGCAGTATGGCTACACCTTC

v_call: TRBV6-5
d_call: .
j_call: TRBJ1-2
clone_size: .
cdr3_aa: CASSYSPPRANYGYTF
cdr3_nt: TGTGCCAGCAGTTACTCCCCGCCCCGGGCTAACTATGGCTACACCTTC

v_call: TRBV20-1
d_call: TRBD1
j_call: TRBJ1-1
clone_size: .
cdr3_aa: CSASSGQGETEAFF
cdr3_nt: TGCAGTGCTAGTTCTGGACAGGGAGAAACTGAAGCTTTCTTT

v_call: TRBV7-9
d_call: .
j_call: TRBJ1-5
clone_size: few
cdr3_aa: CASSLDGSGNQPQHF
cdr3_nt: TGTGCCAGCAGCTTAGACGGATCGGGGAATCAGCCCCAGCATTTT

v_call: TRBV5-1
d_call: .
j_call: TRBJ1-4
clone_size: .
cdr3_aa: CASSFNTVGEKLFF
cdr3_nt: TGCGCCAGCAGCTTCAATACAGTAGGAGAAAAACTGTTTTTT

v_call: TRBV5-4
d_call: .
j_call: TRBJ2-2
clone_size: .
cdr3_aa: CASSPPEAGELFF
cdr3_nt: TGTGCCAGCAGCCCCCCCGAGGCCGGGGAGCTGTTTTTT

v_call: TRBV29-1
d_call: .
j_call: TRBJ2-4
clone_size: .
cdr3_aa: CSVSANSGTKNIQYF
cdr3_nt: TGCAGCGTGAGCGCAAATTCGGGAACCAAAAACATTCAGTACTTC

v_call: TRBV11-2
d_call: .
j_call: TRBJ1-4
clone_size: .
cdr3_aa: CASSPTRIANEKLFF
cdr3_nt: TGTGCCAGCAGCCCGACACGGATTGCGAATGAAAAACTGTTTTTT

v_call: TRBV2
d_call: .
j_call: TRBJ1-2
clone_size: .
cdr3_aa: CASSSDFNYGYTF
cdr3_nt: TGTGCCAGCAGTTCCGATTTTAACTATGGCTACACCTTC